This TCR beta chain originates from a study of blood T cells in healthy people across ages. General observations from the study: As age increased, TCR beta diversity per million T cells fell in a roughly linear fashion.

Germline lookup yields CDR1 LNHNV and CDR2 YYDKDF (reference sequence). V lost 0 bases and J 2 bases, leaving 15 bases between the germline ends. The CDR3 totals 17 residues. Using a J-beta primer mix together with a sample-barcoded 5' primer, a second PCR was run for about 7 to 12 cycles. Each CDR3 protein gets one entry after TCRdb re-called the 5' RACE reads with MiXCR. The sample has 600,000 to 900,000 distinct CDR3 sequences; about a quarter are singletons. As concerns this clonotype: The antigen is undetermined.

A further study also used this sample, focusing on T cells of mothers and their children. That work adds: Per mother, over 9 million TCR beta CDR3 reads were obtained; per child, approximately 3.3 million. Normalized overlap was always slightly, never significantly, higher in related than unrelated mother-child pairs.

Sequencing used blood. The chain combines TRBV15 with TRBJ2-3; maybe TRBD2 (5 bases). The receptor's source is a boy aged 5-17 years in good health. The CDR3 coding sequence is TGTGCCACCAGCAGAGATCGGAATGGAGGTGTCACAGATACGCAGTATTTT. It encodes CATSRDRNGGVTDTQYF.